This T cell receptor (beta chain) is drawn from a study of Ad26.COV2.S vaccination and SARS-CoV-2 variants. As for the study in general: Donor got 5x10^10 or 1x10^11 viral particles of Ad26.COV2.S.

Study results and caveats: It was reported that spike-specific CD8+ and CD4+ T cell responses were substantially broad after vaccination.

Repertoires were generated with immunoSEQ multiplex PCR, while TCRdb's copy carries only in-frame clones and drops some. Of a few hundred thousand clones detected, roughly 88% appear once; the ten largest clones hold around 5.5%. On this clone: Its matching antigen is unknown.

The sample's treatment: around 19 received Ad26.COV2.S at low or high dose, single or two shots; five or six received placebo; per-sample allocation not given. Sampling was performed 63 days after the first vaccine or placebo injection. The sample in question was peripheral blood, obtained in a trial of Ad26.COV2.S vaccine versus placebo. The receptor was isolated from a person between 18 and 65 years old who received the Ad26.COV2.S COVID-19 vaccine or a placebo.

The CDR3 spells CASSIGGAAETQYF. The CDR3 region has the DNA TGTGCCAGTAGTATTGGGGGGGCGGCAGAGACCCAGTACTTC. This chain uses TRBV19 with TRBJ2-5, with D maybe TRBD2 (7 bases). The CDR3 is 14 residues long. Looked up from germline, CDR1 is LNHDA and CDR2 is SQIVND (reference sequence). The V end lost 3 bases, the J end lost 4 bases, and 12 bases lay between the germline ends.